Listed here are 8 T cell receptor beta chains from one sample, sequenced in a study of cytomegalovirus exposure and HLA in healthy donors. Clones were sequenced by immunoSEQ multiplex PCR, and TCRdb holds only the in-frame ones, with some missing. The sample lists more than 100,000 clones, around 87% occurring once. Sequencing was done on a sample of PBMCs. Source of these receptors: a woman aged 18-30 years in good health and CMV-seropositive.

The chain has TRBV4-1 and TRBJ1-5; D unclear. The V and J ends lost 3 bases and 0 bases respectively, with 12 bases between them. Germline V gene lookup returns CDR1 MGHRA and CDR2 YSYEKL. The CDR3 totals 16 residues. Written as DNA, the CDR3 is TGCGCCAGCAGCCAGATTGGAGGGATTAGCAATCAGCCCCAGCATTTT. It specifies CASSQIGGISNQPQHF.

This chain connects TRBV7-2 to TRBJ1-1; no clear D. The CDR3 contains 14 residues. Per germline, CDR1 SGHTA and CDR2 FQGNSA. V was shortened by 4 bases and J by 0 bases, with 9 bases between the two germline ends. CDR3 sequence reads: CASSSLVMNTEAFF. The CDR3 DNA sequence: TGTGCCAGCAGCTCGTTAGTGATGAACACTGAAGCTTTCTTT. Filled out from reference TRBV7-2 and TRBJ1-1, the complete variable domain reads GAGVSQSPSNKVTEKGKDVELRCDPISGHTALYWYRQSLGQGLEFLIYFQGNSAPDKSGLPSDRFSAERTGGSVSTLTIQRTQQEDSAVYLCASSSLVMNTEAFFGQGTRLTVV.

The CDR3 spells CASRRAPATGQETQYF. As DNA, the CDR3 is TGCGCCAGCAGAAGAGCGCCGGCGACAGGCCAAGAGACCCAGTACTTC. The V gene is TRBV5-1, the J gene TRBJ2-5, with D tentatively TRBD1 (6 bases). Trimming shortened V by 5 bases and J by 1 base, and 18 bases separated the two germline ends. The CDR3 spans 16 residues. Germline CDR1 SGHRS, CDR2 YFSETQ.

This rearrangement joins TRBV2 to TRBJ1-1; perhaps TRBD1 as D (5 bases). Trimming removed 6 bases from V and 3 bases from J, with 11 bases in between. Germline V gene sequence: CDR1 SNHLY, CDR2 FYNNEI. There are 13 residues in the CDR3. This CDR3 is CASRTGGDTEAFF. The CDR3 nucleotides are TGTGCCAGCAGAACAGGCGGGGACACTGAAGCTTTCTTT.

The chain recombines TRBV21-1 with TRBJ1-1; TRBD1 reflects the table's D call only, with no check against the DNA. TRBV21-1 is a pseudogene segment. There are 13 residues in the CDR3. The CDR3 loop is CASTDRMPAEAFF. For the CDR3, the DNA is TGTGCCAGCACCGACAGGATGCCGGCTGAAGCTTTCTTT.

This clone occurred once. The chain uses TRBV6-6 and TRBJ1-2; 10 positions agree with TRBD1. Germline V lookup: CDR1 MNHNY, CDR2 SVGAGI (reference sequence). Germline trimming cut 8 bases from V and 6 bases from J; bases unmatched to any gene: 9. The CDR3 spans 14 residues. CDR3 region: CASRLRQGADGYTF. The CDR3 DNA follows: TGTGCCAGCCGGCTTCGACAGGGGGCGGATGGCTACACCTTC.

CDR3 nucleotides: TGTGCCAGCAGCAACCGAGGACAGAGCACAGATACGCAGTATTTT. Amino acid sequence: CASSNRGQSTDTQYF. The V call is TRBV9, the J call TRBJ2-3; a possible D gene is TRBD1 (6 bases). This CDR3 has 15 amino acids. V was clipped by 4 bases and J by 0 bases, with 12 bases between them. From germline, CDR1 is SGDLS and CDR2 YYNGEE. Full variable domain (missing parts from reference TRBV9 and TRBJ2-3): DSGVTQTPKHLITATGQRVTLRCSPRSGDLSVYWYQQSLDQGLQFLIQYYNGEERAKGNILERFSAQQFPDLHSELNLSSLELGDSALYFCASSNRGQSTDTQYFGPGTRLTVL.

The chain has TRBV6-1 and TRBJ2-1; the D is unclear. This CDR3 comprises 16 residues. The V end was cut by 1 base, the J end by 1 base, with 11 bases between. Germline V CDR1 and CDR2: MNHNS, SASEGT. CDR3 in amino acids: CASSEVGRWSYNEQFF. CDR3 DNA sequence: TGTGCCAGCAGTGAAGTGGGCCGGTGGTCCTACAATGAGCAGTTCTTC.